The T cell receptor (beta chain) described here comes from a study of shared clonotypes between healthy human individuals. Selected positively for CCR7 and CD45RO-negative, naive CD8 cells excluded terminally differentiated effector memory CD45RA+ cells. Assay used: immunoSEQ multiplex PCR; TCRdb lists only in-frame clones, some missing. The sample yields some 2.1 million clones, about 94% seen once. The specimen was naive CD8+ T cells sorted from blood. This TCR was recovered from a young man in good health.

The CDR3: CAISGAGQNIQYF. Written as DNA, the CDR3 is TGTGCCATCAGTGGGGCAGGGCAAAACATTCAGTACTTC. V is TRBV10-3 and J is TRBJ2-4, with a weak D call TRBD1 (5 bases). Trimming cost V 4 bases and J 5 bases, with 9 bases left between them. The CDR3 is 13 residues long. Germline V gene lookup returns CDR1 ENHRY and CDR2 SYGVKD.